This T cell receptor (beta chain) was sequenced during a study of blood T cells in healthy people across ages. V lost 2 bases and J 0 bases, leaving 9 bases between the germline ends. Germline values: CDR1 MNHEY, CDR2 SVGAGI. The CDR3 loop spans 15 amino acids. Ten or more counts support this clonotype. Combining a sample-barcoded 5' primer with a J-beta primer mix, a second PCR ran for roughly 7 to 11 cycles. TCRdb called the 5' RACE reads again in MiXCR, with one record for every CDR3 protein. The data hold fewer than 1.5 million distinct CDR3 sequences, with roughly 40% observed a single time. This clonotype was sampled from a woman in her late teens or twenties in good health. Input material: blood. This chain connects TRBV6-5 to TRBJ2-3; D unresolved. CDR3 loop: CASSYGGASTDTQYF. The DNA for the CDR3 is TGTGCCAGCAGTTACGGTGGAGCTAGCACAGATACGCAGTATTTT.